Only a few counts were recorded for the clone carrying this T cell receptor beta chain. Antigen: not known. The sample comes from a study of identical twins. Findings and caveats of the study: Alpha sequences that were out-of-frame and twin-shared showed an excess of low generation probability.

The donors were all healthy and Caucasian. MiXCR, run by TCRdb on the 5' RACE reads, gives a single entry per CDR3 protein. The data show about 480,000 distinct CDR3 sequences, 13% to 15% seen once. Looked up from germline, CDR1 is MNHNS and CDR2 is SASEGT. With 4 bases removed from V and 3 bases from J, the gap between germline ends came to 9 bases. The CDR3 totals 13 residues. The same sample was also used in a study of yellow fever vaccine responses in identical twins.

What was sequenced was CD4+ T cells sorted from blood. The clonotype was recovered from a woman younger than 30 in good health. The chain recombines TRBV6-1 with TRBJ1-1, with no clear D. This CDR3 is CASSAAGHTEAFF. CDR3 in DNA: TGTGCCAGCAGTGCGGCGGGCCACACTGAAGCTTTCTTT.